The present T cell receptor beta chain was sequenced within a study of blood T cells in healthy people across ages. Study-wide findings and caveats: Because donor CMV status was unknown, expanded clonotype changes were possibly confounded.

Through a sample-barcoded 5' primer and a J-beta primer mix, a second PCR was run for 7 to 11 cycles. All cDNA molecules were each tagged by a template-switch adaptor with 12 random nucleotides. MiXCR, applied by TCRdb to the 5' RACE reads, yields one record per CDR3 protein. The sample has approximately 490,000 distinct CDR3 sequences; around 24% are singletons. As for this clonotype: The antigen remains undetermined.

CDR1 and CDR2 from the germline V gene are MNHNY and SVGAGI (reference sequence). This CDR3 region has 16 residues. The same sample was also studied in work on T cells of mothers and their children.

Material for sequencing was blood. The TCR was taken from a boy younger than 18 in good health. This rearrangement joins TRBV6-6 to TRBJ2-5; 9 bases match TRBD2. TRBJ2-7 explains the end of the DNA better; the J call may be wrong. CDR3 DNA sequence: TGTGCCAGCAGTTACTCTACTAGCGGGCCGACCTACGAGCAGTACTTC. Amino acid sequence: CASSYSTSGPTYEQYF.